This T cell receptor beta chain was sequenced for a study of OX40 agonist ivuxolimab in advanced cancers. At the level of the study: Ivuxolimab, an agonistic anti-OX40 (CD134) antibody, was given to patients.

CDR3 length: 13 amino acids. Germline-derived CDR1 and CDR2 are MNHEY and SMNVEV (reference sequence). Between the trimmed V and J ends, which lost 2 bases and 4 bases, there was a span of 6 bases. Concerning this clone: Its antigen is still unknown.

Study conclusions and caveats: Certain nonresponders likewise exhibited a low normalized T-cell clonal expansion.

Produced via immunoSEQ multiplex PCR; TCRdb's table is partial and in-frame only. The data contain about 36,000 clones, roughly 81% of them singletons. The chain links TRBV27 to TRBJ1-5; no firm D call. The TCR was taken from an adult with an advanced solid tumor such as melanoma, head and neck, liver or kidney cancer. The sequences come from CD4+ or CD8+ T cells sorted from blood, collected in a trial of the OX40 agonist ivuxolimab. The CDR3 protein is CASSLRENQPQHF. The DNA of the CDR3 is TGTGCCAGCAGTTTAAGGGAAAATCAGCCCCAGCATTTT.